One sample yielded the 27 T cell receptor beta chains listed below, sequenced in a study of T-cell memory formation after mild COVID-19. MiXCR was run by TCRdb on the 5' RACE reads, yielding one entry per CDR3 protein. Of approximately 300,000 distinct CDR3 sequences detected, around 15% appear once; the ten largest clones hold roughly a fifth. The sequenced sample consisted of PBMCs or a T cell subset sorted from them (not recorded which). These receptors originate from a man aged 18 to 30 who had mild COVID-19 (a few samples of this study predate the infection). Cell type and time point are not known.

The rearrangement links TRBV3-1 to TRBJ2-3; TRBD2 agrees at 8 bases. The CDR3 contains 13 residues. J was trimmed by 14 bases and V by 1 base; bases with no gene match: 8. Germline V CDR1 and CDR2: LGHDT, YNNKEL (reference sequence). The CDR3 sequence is CASSQAAWTSWYF. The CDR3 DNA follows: TGTGCCAGCAGCCAAGCGGCTTGGACTAGCTGGTATTTT.

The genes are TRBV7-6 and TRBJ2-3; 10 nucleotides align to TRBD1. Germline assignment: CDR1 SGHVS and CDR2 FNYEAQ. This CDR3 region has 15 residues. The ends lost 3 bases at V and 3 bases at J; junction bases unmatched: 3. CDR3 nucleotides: TGTGCCAGCAGCTTGGCGGGACAGGGGACAGATACGCAGTATTTT. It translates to CASSLAGQGTDTQYF.

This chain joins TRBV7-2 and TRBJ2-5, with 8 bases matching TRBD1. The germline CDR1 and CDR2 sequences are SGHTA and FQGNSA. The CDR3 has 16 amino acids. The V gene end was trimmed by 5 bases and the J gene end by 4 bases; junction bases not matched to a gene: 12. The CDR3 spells CASSPTISTGVETQYF. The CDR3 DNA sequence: TGTGCCAGCAGCCCAACCATTTCGACAGGGGTAGAGACCCAGTACTTC.

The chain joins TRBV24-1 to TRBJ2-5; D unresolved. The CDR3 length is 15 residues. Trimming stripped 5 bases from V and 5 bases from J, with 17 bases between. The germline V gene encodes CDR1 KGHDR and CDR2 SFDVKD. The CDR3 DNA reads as TGTGCCACCAGTGGGTACCAGGAGCTGCGGGAGACCCAGTACTTC. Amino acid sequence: CATSGYQELRETQYF.

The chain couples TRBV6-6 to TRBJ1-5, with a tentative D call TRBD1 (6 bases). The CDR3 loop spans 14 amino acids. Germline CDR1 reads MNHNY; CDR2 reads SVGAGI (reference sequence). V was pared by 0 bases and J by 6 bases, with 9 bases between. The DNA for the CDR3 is TGTGCCAGCAGTTACTCGCAGGGGACTCAGCCCCAGCATTTT. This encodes CASSYSQGTQPQHF.

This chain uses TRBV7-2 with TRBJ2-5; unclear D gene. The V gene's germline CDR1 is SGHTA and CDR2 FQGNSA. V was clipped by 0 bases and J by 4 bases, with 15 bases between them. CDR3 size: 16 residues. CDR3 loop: CASSLAVWWARETQYF. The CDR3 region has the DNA TGTGCCAGCAGCTTAGCGGTTTGGTGGGCGCGAGAGACCCAGTACTTC.

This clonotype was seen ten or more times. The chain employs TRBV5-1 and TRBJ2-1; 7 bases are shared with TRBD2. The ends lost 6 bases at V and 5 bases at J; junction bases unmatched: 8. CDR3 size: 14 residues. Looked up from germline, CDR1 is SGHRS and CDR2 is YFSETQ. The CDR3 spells CASILERGHNEQFF. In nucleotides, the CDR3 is TGCGCCAGCATCCTTGAGCGGGGCCACAATGAGCAGTTCTTC. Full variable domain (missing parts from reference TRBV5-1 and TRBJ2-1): KAGVTQTPRYLIKTRGQQVTLSCSPISGHRSVSWYQQTPGQGLQFLFEYFSETQRNKGNFPGRFSGRQFSNSRSEMNVSTLELGDSALYLCASILERGHNEQFFGPGTRLTVL.

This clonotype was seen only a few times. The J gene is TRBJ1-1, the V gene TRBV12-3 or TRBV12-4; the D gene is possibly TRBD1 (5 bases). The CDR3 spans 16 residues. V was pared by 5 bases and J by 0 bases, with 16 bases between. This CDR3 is CASSPSGRGMNTEAFF. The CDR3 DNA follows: TGTGCCAGCAGTCCCTCGGGACGGGGAATGAACACTGAAGCTTTCTTT.

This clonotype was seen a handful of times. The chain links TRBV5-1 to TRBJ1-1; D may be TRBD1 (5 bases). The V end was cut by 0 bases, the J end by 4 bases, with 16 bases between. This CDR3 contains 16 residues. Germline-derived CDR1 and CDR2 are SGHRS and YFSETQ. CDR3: CASSLEARGYSTEAFF. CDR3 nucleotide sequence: TGCGCCAGCAGCTTGGAGGCACGGGGGTATAGCACTGAAGCTTTCTTT.

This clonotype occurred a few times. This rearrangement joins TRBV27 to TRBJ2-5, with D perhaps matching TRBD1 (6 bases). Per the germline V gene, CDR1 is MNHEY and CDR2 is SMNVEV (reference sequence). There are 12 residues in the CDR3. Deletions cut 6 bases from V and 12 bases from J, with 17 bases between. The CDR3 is CASRFWGQDEYF. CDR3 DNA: TGTGCCAGCAGGTTCTGGGGGCAGGACGAGTACTTC.

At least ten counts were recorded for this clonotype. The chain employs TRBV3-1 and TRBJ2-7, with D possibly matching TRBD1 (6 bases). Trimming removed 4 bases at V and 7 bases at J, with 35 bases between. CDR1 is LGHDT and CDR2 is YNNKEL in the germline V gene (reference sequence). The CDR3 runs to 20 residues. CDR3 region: CASSRPSPQNRVGTYLEQYV. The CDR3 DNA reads TGTGCCAGCAGCCGTCCTTCTCCGCAGAACAGGGTTGGGACCTACTTGGAGCAGTACGTC.

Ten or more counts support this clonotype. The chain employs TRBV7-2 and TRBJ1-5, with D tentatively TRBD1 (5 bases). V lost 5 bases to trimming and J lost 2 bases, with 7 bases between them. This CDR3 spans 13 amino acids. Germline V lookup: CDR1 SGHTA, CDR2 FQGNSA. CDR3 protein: CASSGDRNQPQHF. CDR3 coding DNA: TGTGCCAGCAGCGGGGACCGCAATCAGCCCCAGCATTTT.

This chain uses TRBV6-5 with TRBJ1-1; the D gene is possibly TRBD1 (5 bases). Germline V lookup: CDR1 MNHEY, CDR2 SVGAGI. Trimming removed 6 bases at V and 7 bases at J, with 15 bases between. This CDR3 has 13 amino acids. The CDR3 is CASSPGQNDEAFF. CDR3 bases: TGTGCCAGCAGCCCCGGACAAAATGATGAAGCTTTCTTT.

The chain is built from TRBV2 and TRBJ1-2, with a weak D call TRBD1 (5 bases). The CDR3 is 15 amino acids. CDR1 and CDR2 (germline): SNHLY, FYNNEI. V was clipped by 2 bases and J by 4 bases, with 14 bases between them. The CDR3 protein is CASSESRGEGYGYTF. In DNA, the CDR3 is TGTGCCAGCAGTGAATCGAGGGGCGAGGGCTATGGCTACACCTTC.

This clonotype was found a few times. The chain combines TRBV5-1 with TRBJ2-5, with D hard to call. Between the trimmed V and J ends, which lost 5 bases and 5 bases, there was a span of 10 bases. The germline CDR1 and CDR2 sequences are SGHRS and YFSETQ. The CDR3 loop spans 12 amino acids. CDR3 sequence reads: CASSSGLETQYF. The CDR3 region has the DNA TGCGCCAGCAGTTCAGGTTTGGAGACCCAGTACTTC.

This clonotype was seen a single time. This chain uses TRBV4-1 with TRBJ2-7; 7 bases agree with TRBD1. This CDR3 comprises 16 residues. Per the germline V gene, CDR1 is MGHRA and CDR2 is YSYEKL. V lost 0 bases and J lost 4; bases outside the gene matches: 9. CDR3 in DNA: TGCGCCAGCAGCCAAGAACGGGTAGGGGGCGGGTACGAGCAGTACTTC. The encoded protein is CASSQERVGGGYEQYF.

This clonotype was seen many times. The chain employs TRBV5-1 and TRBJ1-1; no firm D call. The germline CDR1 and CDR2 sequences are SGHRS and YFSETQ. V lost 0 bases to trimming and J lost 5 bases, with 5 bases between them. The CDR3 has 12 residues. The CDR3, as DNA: TGCGCCAGCAGCTTGGGCCATACTGAAGCTTTCTTT. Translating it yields CASSLGHTEAFF.

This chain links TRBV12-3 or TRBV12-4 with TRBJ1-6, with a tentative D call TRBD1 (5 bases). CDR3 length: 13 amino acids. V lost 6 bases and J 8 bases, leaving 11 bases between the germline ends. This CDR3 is CASRTAGDSPLHF. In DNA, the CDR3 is TGTGCCAGCAGGACCGCGGGGGATTCACCCCTCCACTTT.

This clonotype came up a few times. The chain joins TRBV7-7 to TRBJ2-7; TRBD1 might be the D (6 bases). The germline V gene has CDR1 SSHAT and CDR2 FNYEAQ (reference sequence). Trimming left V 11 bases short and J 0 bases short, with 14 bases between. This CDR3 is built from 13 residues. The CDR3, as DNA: TGTGCCTCCGCTCAGGGGTCCTCCTACGAGCAGTACTTC. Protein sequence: CASAQGSSYEQYF.

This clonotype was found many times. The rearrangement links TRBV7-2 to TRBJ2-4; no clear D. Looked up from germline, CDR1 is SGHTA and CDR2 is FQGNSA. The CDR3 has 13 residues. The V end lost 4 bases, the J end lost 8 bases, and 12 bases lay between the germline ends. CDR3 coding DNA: TGTGCCAGCAGCTCCCTACGAAGGGACATTCAGTACTTC. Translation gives CASSSLRRDIQYF.

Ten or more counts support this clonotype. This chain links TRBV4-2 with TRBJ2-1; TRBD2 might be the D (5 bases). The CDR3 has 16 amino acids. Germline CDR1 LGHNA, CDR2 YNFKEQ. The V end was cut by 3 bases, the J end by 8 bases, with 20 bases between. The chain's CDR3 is CASSQDLRLAGYEQFF. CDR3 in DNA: TGTGCCAGCAGCCAGGATCTTAGACTGGCGGGCTATGAGCAGTTCTTC.

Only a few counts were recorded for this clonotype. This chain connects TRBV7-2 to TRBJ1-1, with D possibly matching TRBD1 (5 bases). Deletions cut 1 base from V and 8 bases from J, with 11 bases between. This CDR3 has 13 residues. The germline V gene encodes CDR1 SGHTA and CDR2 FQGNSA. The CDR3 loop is CASSLEWRGEAFF. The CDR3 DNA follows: TGTGCCAGCAGCTTAGAGTGGCGGGGGGAAGCTTTCTTT.

The CDR3 coding sequence is TGTGCCAGCAGCTTAGCAAACGACAATCAGCCCCAGCATTTT. It translates to CASSLANDNQPQHF. This rearrangement joins TRBV7-9 to TRBJ1-5; D uncertain. The V end was cut by 0 bases, the J end by 3 bases, with 6 bases between. Germline values: CDR1 SEHNR, CDR2 FQNEAQ (reference sequence). The length of the CDR3 is 14 residues.

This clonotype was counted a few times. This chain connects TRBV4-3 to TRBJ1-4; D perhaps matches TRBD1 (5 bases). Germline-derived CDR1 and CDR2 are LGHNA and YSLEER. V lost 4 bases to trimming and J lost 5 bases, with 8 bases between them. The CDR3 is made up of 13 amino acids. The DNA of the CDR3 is TGCGCCAGCAGCCCCCAGGGAAATGAAAAACTGTTTTTT. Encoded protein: CASSPQGNEKLFF.

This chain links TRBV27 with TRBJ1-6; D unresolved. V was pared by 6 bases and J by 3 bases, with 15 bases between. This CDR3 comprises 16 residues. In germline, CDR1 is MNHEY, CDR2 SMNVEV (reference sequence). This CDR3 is CASSRGPVGYNSPLHF. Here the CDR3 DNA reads TGTGCCAGCAGCCGAGGGCCCGTAGGCTATAATTCACCCCTCCACTTT.

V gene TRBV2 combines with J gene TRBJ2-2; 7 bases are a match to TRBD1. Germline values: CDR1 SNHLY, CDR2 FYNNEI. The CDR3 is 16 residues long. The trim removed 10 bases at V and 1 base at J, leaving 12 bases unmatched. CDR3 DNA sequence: TGTGCCATAGGGACGACAGGGACACAGAACACCGGGGAGCTGTTTTTT. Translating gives CAIGTTGTQNTGELFF.

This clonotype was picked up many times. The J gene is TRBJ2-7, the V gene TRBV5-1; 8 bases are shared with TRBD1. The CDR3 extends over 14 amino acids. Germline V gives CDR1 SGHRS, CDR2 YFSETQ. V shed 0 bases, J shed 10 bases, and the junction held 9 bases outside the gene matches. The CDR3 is CASSLGQGASEQYV. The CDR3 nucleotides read TGCGCCAGCAGCTTGGGGCAGGGGGCATCGGAACAGTACGTC.